Following are 21 T cell receptor beta chains from one sample sequenced in a study of blood T cells in healthy people across ages. Then a second PCR, running roughly 6 to 12 cycles, was carried out with a sample-barcoded 5' primer and a J-beta primer mix. TCRdb re-derived calls from the 5' RACE reads in MiXCR, one entry per CDR3 protein. The data hold 850,000 or so distinct CDR3 sequences, with 29% observed a single time. What was sequenced was blood. The receptors were gathered from a woman of 80 years or more in good health.

This clonotype occurred many times. The chain combines TRBV7-9 with TRBJ1-2; tentative D call: TRBD1 (5 bases). V shed 5 bases and J shed 4 bases, with 11 bases lying between them. Germline V gene sequence: CDR1 SEHNR, CDR2 FQNEAQ (reference sequence). The CDR3 is 13 amino acids. CDR3 sequence reads: CASSPDSFYGYTF. CDR3 in DNA: TGTGCCAGCAGCCCCGACAGCTTCTATGGCTACACCTTC.

This clonotype was detected only once. The chain joins TRBV7-2 to TRBJ2-1; D gene uncertain. Germline CDR1 and CDR2: SGHTA and FQGNSA. This CDR3 comprises 12 residues. Deletions cut 5 bases from V and 5 bases from J, with 7 bases between. In DNA, the CDR3 is TGTGCCAGCAGCCCGCCCGACAATGAGCAGTTCTTC. Protein: CASSPPDNEQFF.

This clonotype was picked up many times. CDR3 DNA sequence: TGCAGTGCTGGGGACTATGCGGCGGGCACAGATACGCAGTATTTT. The encoded protein is CSAGDYAAGTDTQYF. V is TRBV20-1 and J is TRBJ2-3; 7 bases fit TRBD2. The CDR3 is made up of 15 amino acids. The germline V gene has CDR1 DFQATT and CDR2 SNEGSKA (reference sequence). Trimming cost V 5 bases and J 1 base; bases outside gene matches: 9.

V and J are TRBV18 and TRBJ1-5; D is unclear. This CDR3 has 14 amino acids. Germline lookup yields CDR1 KGHSH and CDR2 LQKENI. V lost 3 bases and J lost 6, with 12 bases in between. CDR3 protein: CASSPMRAGQPQHF. The CDR3 coding sequence is TGTGCCAGCTCACCGATGAGGGCGGGTCAGCCCCAGCATTTT.

As for this clonotype: A read error may produce the germline difference seen at one junction end. V usage is TRBV5-1 and J usage is TRBJ2-5; 9 bases fit TRBD2. This CDR3 has 14 residues. CDR1 and CDR2 (germline): SGHRS, YFSETQ. CDR3 coding DNA: TGCGCCGGCAGCTTGGAGGCGGGAGGGGAGACCCAGTACTTC. Translating it yields CAGSLEAGGETQYF.

J is TRBJ1-4 and V is TRBV5-1, with D perhaps TRBD1 (6 bases). CDR1 is SGHRS and CDR2 is YFSETQ in the germline V gene. This CDR3 has 14 residues. V was shortened by 0 bases and J by 5 bases, with 8 bases between the two germline ends. CDR3 in DNA: TGCGCCAGCAGCTTGGGGGGGCAGAATGAAAAACTGTTTTTT. Residues: CASSLGGQNEKLFF.

The CDR3 nucleotides are TGCGCCAGCAGCTTGAGCTCAGGTAACAATCAGCCCCAGCATTTT. It codes for CASSLSSGNNQPQHF. The V gene is TRBV5-1, the J gene TRBJ1-5, with D unresolved. Germline V gives CDR1 SGHRS, CDR2 YFSETQ. V lost 1 base and J lost 3, with 11 bases in between. This CDR3 spans 15 amino acids.

This clonotype appeared a few times. This may stem from a read error, because a much larger clone lies one nucleotide away. The chain uses TRBV5-1 and TRBJ2-5; TRBD1 matches 7 bases. The CDR3 sequence is 15 residues long. Germline V gene data show CDR1 as SGHRS and CDR2 as YFSETQ. V lost 2 bases, J lost 11 bases, and 15 bases stayed unmatched. Written as DNA, the CDR3 is TGCGCCAGCAGCTTCCCGGACAGGTTGGGGAATGAGCAGTACTTC. This encodes CASSFPDRLGNEQYF.

This clonotype turned up a few times. The chain recombines TRBV11-2 with TRBJ2-5, with D possibly being TRBD2 (6 bases). The ends were cut back, 1 base at V and 0 bases at J, with 18 bases in the middle. Germline V gene data show CDR1 as SGHAT and CDR2 as FQNNGV. The CDR3 loop spans 18 amino acids. The CDR3 is CASSLAGTPGGYQETQYF. The CDR3 DNA sequence: TGTGCCAGCAGCTTAGCTGGGACCCCTGGGGGGTACCAAGAGACCCAGTACTTC.

CDR3 amino acids: CASSRGLAGVYNEQFF. As DNA, the CDR3 is TGTGCCAGCAGTCGAGGACTAGCGGGGGTTTACAATGAGCAGTTCTTC. This sequence joins TRBV3-1 and TRBJ2-1, with TRBD2 matching over 13 bases. The CDR3 totals 16 residues. CDR1 is LGHDT, CDR2 YNNKEL, per germline (reference sequence). V was clipped by 6 bases and J by 4 bases; unmatched bases: 6.

As regards this clonotype: A much larger clone differs by one base, so this may be a read error. The chain uses TRBV6-2 or TRBV6-3 and TRBJ2-7; perhaps TRBD1 as D (6 bases). V lost 4 bases, J lost 7 bases, and 14 bases lay in between. Germline CDR1 MNHEY, CDR2 SVGEGT. The CDR3 runs to 13 residues. CDR3 coding DNA: TGTGCCAGCAGTTTTTCGACCAGGGGTGAGCAGTACTTC. This translates into CASSFSTRGEQYF.

This clonotype was observed a handful of times. The chain couples TRBV7-9 to TRBJ2-3; D might be TRBD2 (7 bases). Trimming removed 2 bases from V and 4 bases from J, with 16 bases in between. Germline V gene lookup returns CDR1 SEHNR and CDR2 FQNEAQ (reference sequence). This CDR3 has 16 residues. As DNA, the CDR3 is TGTGCCAGCAGCTTATTGGGGGGGGGCCGAGCAGATACGCAGTATTTT. Protein: CASSLLGGGRADTQYF.

Comments on this clonotype: At one boundary the junction diverges from the germline segment, which might be a read error. The chain recombines TRBV7-6 with TRBJ1-5, with 9 nucleotides matching TRBD1. In germline, CDR1 is SGHVS, CDR2 FNYEAQ. The CDR3 extends over 16 amino acids. The CDR3 loop is CAGSKDRGGSNQPQHF. CDR3 DNA sequence: TGTGCCGGCAGCAAGGACAGGGGAGGAAGCAATCAGCCCCAGCATTTT.

Worth noting for this clonotype: Its ends do not fully match the called genes, so a read error is possible. The chain has TRBV12-3 or TRBV12-4 and TRBJ2-1, with D possibly being TRBD2 (5 bases). The length of the CDR3 is 11 residues. CDR3 DNA sequence: TGCGCCAGCAGTTTGGGAGCCGAGCAGTTCTTC. As protein: CASSLGAEQFF.

This clonotype has a count of ten or more. The CDR3 reads CASSFPGQDLYEQYF. The CDR3 DNA reads TGTGCCAGCAGCTTCCCGGGACAGGATCTCTACGAGCAGTACTTC. The chain links TRBV5-6 to TRBJ2-7; 8 bases map to TRBD1. Germline values: CDR1 SGHDT, CDR2 YYEEEE. V gave up 2 bases and J gave up 3 bases; unmatched junction bases: 7. The CDR3 is 15 amino acids. Complete variable domain (other parts from reference TRBV5-6 and TRBJ2-7): DAGVTQSPTHLIKTRGQQVTLRCSPKSGHDTVSWYQQALGQGPQFIFQYYEEEERQRGNFPDRFSGHQFPNYSSELNVNALLLGDSALYLCASSFPGQDLYEQYFGPGTRLTVT.

There are a few counts of this clonotype. This CDR3 reads CASSIDEGETQYF. DNA of the CDR3: TGTGCCAGTAGTATAGATGAGGGGGAGACCCAGTACTTC. This chain joins TRBV19 and TRBJ2-5; TRBD1 or TRBD2 may be the D gene (5 bases each). CDR1 and CDR2 (germline): LNHDA, SQIVND (reference sequence). This CDR3 contains 13 residues. V shed 0 bases and J shed 5 bases, with 7 bases lying between them.

About this clonotype: This clone may be a read error of a much larger clone one base away. The J gene is TRBJ1-2, the V gene TRBV20-1, with 7 bases that match TRBD1. CDR1 DFQATT and CDR2 SNEGSKA come from the germline V gene (reference sequence). The CDR3 sequence is 13 residues long. CDR3 bases: TGCGGTGCTAGACCGACAGGGCGCTATGGCTACACCTTC. Amino acid sequence: CGARPTGRYGYTF.

This clonotype was found many times. The gene calls are TRBV12-3 or TRBV12-4 and TRBJ1-2; 8 nucleotides align to TRBD1. The V segment lost 5 bases and the J segment 5 bases; nucleotides outside the gene matches: 10. This CDR3 comprises 15 residues. CDR3 nucleotide sequence: TGTGCCAGCAGTCCTGGGTCAGGGGGCGGGTATGGCTACACCTTC. Amino acids: CASSPGSGGGYGYTF.

The chain combines TRBV7-9 with TRBJ1-6; D is unclear. Between the trimmed V and J ends, which lost 5 bases and 5 bases, there was a span of 10 bases. Germline loops: CDR1 SEHNR, CDR2 FQNEAQ (reference sequence). This CDR3 region has 14 residues. The DNA of the CDR3 is TGTGCCAGCAGCGGAGAGTTAGATAATTCACCCCTCCACTTT. The encoded protein is CASSGELDNSPLHF.

The chain is built from TRBV7-3 and TRBJ2-6; D not resolved. The CDR3 contains 18 residues. Trimming removed 1 base at V and 0 bases at J, with 13 bases between. Per germline, CDR1 SGHTA and CDR2 FQGTGA. The CDR3 reads CASSLKAGLSSGANVLTF. In DNA, the CDR3 is TGTGCCAGCAGCTTAAAGGCCGGGCTGAGCTCTGGGGCCAACGTCCTGACTTTC.

The chain is built from TRBV11-3 and TRBJ2-1, with D possibly TRBD1 on 6 matching bases. V was pared by 2 bases and J by 6 bases, with 14 bases between. There are 15 residues in the CDR3. Germline CDR1 is SGHNT and CDR2 is YENEEA. CDR3 nucleotides: TGTGCCAGCAGCTTAAAACAGGGTGGGGGCAATGAGCAGTTCTTC. It specifies CASSLKQGGGNEQFF.